This T cell receptor beta chain originates from a study of T cells in Graves' hyperthyroidism and ophthalmopathy (dated by TCRdb to 2018 to 2020). As for the study more broadly: Peripheral blood samples were taken at initial diagnosis, before any treatment was given. To identify TCR V-J signatures that set the groups apart, the researchers used a discovery cohort of 90 to 100 patients, made up of under 45 with Graves' ophthalmopathy and some 60 with stable Graves' hyperthyroidism. An independent validation cohort of fewer than 20 hyperthyroidism patients and about 15 patients who later progressed to ophthalmopathy tested prospective prediction of ophthalmopathy. The 100 discovery patients were randomly split 7:3 into training and test sets. In addition, the study compared T-cell repertoires in thyroid tissue and in blood from five or six Graves' hyperthyroidism patients. Once sampling was done, hyperthyroidism patients were given methimazole at a starting dose of 30 mg daily, whereas ophthalmopathy patients were given high-dose intravenous methylprednisolone. TCR Vbeta CDR3 sequencing of 130 to 150 peripheral blood samples (over 40 ophthalmopathy, about 74 hyperthyroidism and about 17 progressor patients) is reported in the paper.

Results the study describes overall, beyond this receptor: Sample size was not statistically predetermined, and blinding of investigators to group allocation was not performed. During validation, the model predicted progression to ophthalmopathy a median of about 5.9 months ahead of onset, with 60% to 71% sensitivity and about 72% specificity. Blood samples also contained most of the expanded thyroid clonotypes (frequency above 0.001), which suggests that blood repertoires may reflect thyroid immune responses. In cross-validation, a model built on a 13 V-J signature told ophthalmopathy apart from stable hyperthyroidism with approximately 90% sensitivity and about 81% specificity, and in testing the same model reached 80%/75%.

The TCR beta CDR3 regions were amplified from RNA transcripts. A first-round RT-PCR of the TCR CDR3 used the HTBI primer set with the Qiagen OneStep RT-PCR kit. Libraries were constructed in a second round of multiplex PCR, after which size selection and purification were performed. Sequencing of the libraries was done on an Illumina HiSeq2000 using paired-end 100 bp reads. On the authors' methods: SOAPnuke was used to process the raw data, throwing out any read that contained adapters or uncalled bases, had a mean Phred below 15, or lacked an exact constant-primer or identifier match. High-quality paired reads were merged using COPE v1.2.5, and each unique nucleotide sequence was defined as a clonotype. MiTCR v1.1 was used to align clonotypes to the IMGT TRBV, TRBD and TRBJ reference segments. The analysis was restricted to V-J combinations with a frequency above 0.0001, which together covered approximately 99% of the repertoires. A TCS score was defined as the ratio between F50 (clonal expansion) and ExV (chaos), using BLOSUM62-based TCRdist between CDR3 peptides within each V-J. Welch's t-statistics and random forest reduced around 550 V-J features to 10 to 15, which were used in a naive Bayes classifier (R e1071). The public reads were run again by TCRdb, first through fastp at Q25 and then through MiXCR, and only productive beta chains were kept. Merged by CDR3 protein, the rows form single entries marked with the most common genes and DNA. The V and J calls reflect TCRdb's pipeline rather than the authors' work. The sample includes about 420,000 distinct CDR3 sequences, with around 16% observed a single time. The ten largest make up 12% to 15% of the sample.

Graves' hyperthyroidism was defined as stable when no progression to ophthalmopathy occurred over 18 months of follow-up. Hyperthyroidism patients were aged 18 to 65 years and newly diagnosed, with disease duration of less than 2 months. Patients with uncontrolled infections, other autoimmune diseases, pregnancy or lactation were excluded. Diagnoses were based on clinical symptoms, serum thyroxine and TRAb, thyroid ultrasound and orbital computed tomography. PBMCs were isolated from about 9 ml of fresh peripheral blood by Ficoll-Paque density gradient centrifugation. Trizol reagent was used to extract total RNA, and RNA quality was then checked on an Agilent 2100 Bioanalyzer. At least ten counts were recorded for this clonotype. Its target antigen remains unknown. Per-base quality was not reported, and no clone a single base away is much larger than it. The CDR3 covers 15 residues, taking in both the cysteine and the phenylalanine. Only the CDR3 portion is preserved as DNA: 45 bases, with reading frame beginning at the first base. V and J are truncated by 3 bases and 4 bases respectively, leaving an intervening sequence of 12 bases. Sequences KGHDR (CDR1) and SFDVKD (CDR2) are obtained from the germline V gene.

The sequence derives from a woman aged 18-35 years with Graves' hyperthyroidism. The sample consisted of blood. This sequence uses TRBV24-1 and TRBJ2-1; the D gene is tentatively TRBD1 or TRBD2, each matching 5 bases. The CDR3 here reads CATSDPTGPYNEQFF. The sequence in DNA is TGTGCCACCAGTGATCCCACGGGACCATACAATGAGCAGTTCTTC.